The rows below give T cell receptor beta chains drawn from one sample of a study of shared clonotypes between healthy human individuals. Libraries were prepared by immunoSEQ multiplex PCR; TCRdb keeps only in-frame clonotypes and omits some of them. The profile covers some 2,100,000 clones, with more than 90% appearing a single time and 0.13% taken by the ten largest. Sequencing input: naive CD4+ T cells sorted from blood. These TCRs come from a man aged 18 to 30 in good health. Each CDR3 is given with its conserved first and last residue. Fields, in order: V gene, clone size, J gene, D gene, CDR3 DNA, CDR3 protein. A D gene is named only where the DNA matches it firmly. Only some rows state a clone size, as once, few, many or a class for expanded clones.

TRBV9,once,TRBJ2-1,NA,TGTGCCAGCAGCCCTAGCCCGGAGTCATACAATGAGCAGTTCTTC,CASSPSPESYNEQFF
TRBV10-3,NA,TRBJ1-2,NA,TGTGCCATCCTGCCCGACAGCAACCCCAACTATGGCTACACCTTC,CAILPDSNPNYGYTF
TRBV9,NA,TRBJ2-5,NA,TGTGCCAGCAGCGCGACTGGTGGAGAGGGGACCCAGTACTTC,CASSATGGEGTQYF
TRBV5-1,NA,TRBJ1-6,NA,TGCGCCAGCAGCCTGATGACAGCATATAATTCACCCCTCCACTTT,CASSLMTAYNSPLHF
TRBV5-1,NA,TRBJ2-7,TRBD1,TGCGCCAGCAGCGAGGGACAGCCTATCTACGAGCAGTACTTC,CASSEGQPIYEQYF
TRBV6-5,NA,TRBJ1-5,NA,TGTGCCAGCAGTGTCCGGGGTAATCAGCCCCAGCATTTT,CASSVRGNQPQHF
TRBV6-1,NA,TRBJ1-2,NA,TGTGCCAGCACCCTGGGCAGGAGTAACTATGGCTACACCTTC,CASTLGRSNYGYTF
TRBV5-1,NA,TRBJ2-3,TRBD2,TGCGCCAGCATCCCCGGTTGGGCGGGGGGGACCGATACGCAGTATTTT,CASIPGWAGGTDTQYF
TRBV11-2,NA,TRBJ2-3,NA,TGTGCCAGCAGTCCCACAGATACGCAGTATTTT,CASSPTDTQYF
TRBV30,NA,TRBJ2-1,NA,TGTGCCTGGAGTGGCTCCCTTACCCGAAGCTACAGTGAGCAGTTCTTC,CAWSGSLTRSYSEQFF
TRBV5-1,NA,TRBJ1-6,NA,TGCGCCAGCAGCTTGGCAGGGGCCGGGCGATCACCCCTCCACTTT,CASSLAGAGRSPLHF
TRBV5-1,NA,TRBJ1-4,NA,TGCGCCAGCAGCTTGGATGGAGAAAAACTGTTTTTT,CASSLDGEKLFF
TRBV6-6,NA,TRBJ1-5,NA,TGTGCCAGCCGCCAGGCCTCCAATCAGCCCCAGCATTTT,CASRQASNQPQHF
TRBV10-3,NA,TRBJ2-2,TRBD1,TGTGCCATCAGCCCCGGGACAGGTAACACCGGGGAGCTGTTTTTT,CAISPGTGNTGELFF
TRBV11-2,NA,TRBJ1-3,NA,TGTGCCAGCAGCTTAGATGGGAGTTCTGGAAACACCATATATTTT,CASSLDGSSGNTIYF
TRBV10-3,NA,TRBJ1-4,NA,TGTGCCATCAGCTACACAGGGAGTCAGGAAAAACTGTTTTTT,CAISYTGSQEKLFF
TRBV5-1,NA,TRBJ2-7,TRBD1,TGCGCCAGCAGCTTGGCCGGGACAGGGAATTTCTACGAGCAGTACTTC,CASSLAGTGNFYEQYF
TRBV6-6,NA,TRBJ2-7,NA,TGTGCCAGCAGTTACCTTGACGAGCAGTACTTC,CASSYLDEQYF
TRBV27,NA,TRBJ2-6,TRBD1,TGTGCCAGCAGTTTTTGGGGGACAGGATTCTCTGGGGCCAACGTCCTGACTTTC,CASSFWGTGFSGANVLTF
TRBV30,NA,TRBJ1-2,NA,TGTGCCTGGAGCCCGGGGGGGGCTAACTATGGCTACACCTTC,CAWSPGGANYGYTF
TRBV13,NA,TRBJ1-4,NA,TGTGCCAGCAGCTCCCGACCGAGTGCAACTAATGAAAAACTGTTTTTT,CASSSRPSATNEKLFF
TRBV7-2,NA,TRBJ2-7,NA,TGTGCCAGCAGCTTACAGTACCCCCACTACGAGCAGTACTTC,CASSLQYPHYEQYF
TRBV5-1,NA,TRBJ1-5,NA,TGCGCCAGCAGCTTGGCGGGTGCTACCAATCAGCCCCAGCATTTT,CASSLAGATNQPQHF
TRBV5-1,NA,TRBJ2-3,NA,TGCGCCAGCAGCTTGGGGGGGCAAACAGATACGCAGTATTTT,CASSLGGQTDTQYF
TRBV2,NA,TRBJ1-1,TRBD1,TGTGCCAGCGGGCAGGGGGCATCGAACACTGAAGCTTTCTTT,CASGQGASNTEAFF
TRBV5-1,NA,TRBJ2-5,TRBD1,TGCGCCAGCAGTGACAGGGGGAGAGAGACCCAGTACTTC,CASSDRGRETQYF
TRBV6-5,NA,TRBJ2-7,TRBD2,TGTGCCAGCAGTTACTCGACTAGCGGCATGGGCGAGCAGTACTTC,CASSYSTSGMGEQYF
TRBV7-2,once,TRBJ1-1,TRBD1,TGTGCCAGCAGCTTAAATACAGGGGTGGACACTGAAGCTTTCTTT,CASSLNTGVDTEAFF
TRBV5-8,NA,TRBJ2-7,TRBD1,TGTGCCAGCAGCTTGTACGGACAGGGGGCAGTCGAGCAGTACTTC,CASSLYGQGAVEQYF
TRBV5-1,NA,TRBJ2-7,TRBD1,TGCGCCAGCAGAAGGGACAGGGGACCCTACGAGCAGTACTTC,CASRRDRGPYEQYF
TRBV7-2,NA,TRBJ2-5,NA,TGTGCCAGCAGCTTAAGTCGGCTCACGCAAGAGACCCAGTACTTC,CASSLSRLTQETQYF
TRBV7-2,once,TRBJ2-5,TRBD2,TGTGCCAGCAGCCCGGGACTAGCGGGGGTGGAGACCCAGTACTTC,CASSPGLAGVETQYF
TRBV4-3,NA,TRBJ2-1,TRBD2,TGCGCCAGCAGCCAAGGGACTAGCGGGGCCTACAATGAGCAGTTCTTC,CASSQGTSGAYNEQFF
TRBV4-1,NA,TRBJ2-1,TRBD2,TGCGCCAGCAGCCAATTACTAGCGGGGGCCCGCAATGAGCAGTTCTTC,CASSQLLAGARNEQFF
TRBV5-1,NA,TRBJ1-1,NA,TGCGCCAGCAGCATCGCGGTGACAGCCAACGCTGAAGCTTTCTTT,CASSIAVTANAEAFF
TRBV5-4,NA,TRBJ2-1,TRBD1,TGTGCCAGCAGCTTGGATCTGGGCAGGGGGCTGGACAATGAGCAGTTCTTC,CASSLDLGRGLDNEQFF
TRBV7-2,once,TRBJ2-7,NA,TGTGCCAGCAGCTCTGGGGACTCCTACGAGCAGTACTTC,CASSSGDSYEQYF
TRBV30,NA,TRBJ2-1,NA,TGTGCCTGGACGACATTCAATGAGCAGTTCTTC,CAWTTFNEQFF
TRBV10-1,NA,TRBJ2-4,NA,TGCGCCAGCAGTGAGTCGAACATAAACATTCAGTACTTC,CASSESNINIQYF
TRBV15,NA,TRBJ1-6,NA,TGTGCCACCAGCAGGGGGGAGGGGCATTCACCCCTCCACTTT,CATSRGEGHSPLHF
TRBV30,NA,TRBJ1-6,NA,TGTGCCTGGAGTTCCGGAGGGAGCGGTTCACCCCTCCACTTT,CAWSSGGSGSPLHF
TRBV7-3,NA,TRBJ2-2,NA,TGTGCCAGCAGCTTAGGAGCGTCCACCGGGGAGCTGTTTTTT,CASSLGASTGELFF
TRBV7-2,NA,TRBJ1-4,TRBD1,TGTGCCAGCAGCTTAGTCCCGACAGGGGAGGGAAAACTGTTTTTT,CASSLVPTGEGKLFF
TRBV11-2,NA,TRBJ2-7,TRBD1,TGTGCCAGCAGCTGGGGGACAGGGTACTTCAACGAGCAGTACTTC,CASSWGTGYFNEQYF
TRBV7-9,NA,TRBJ1-1,NA,TGTGCCAGCAGCTTAGTCGTAAACACTGAAGCTTTCTTT,CASSLVVNTEAFF
TRBV5-6,NA,TRBJ2-7,NA,TGTGCCAGCAGTCCTACTGTACACTACGAGCAGTACTTC,CASSPTVHYEQYF
TRBV28,NA,TRBJ1-1,TRBD1,TGTGCCAGCAGTCCCCATGATGGGACAGGACACACTGAAGCTTTCTTT,CASSPHDGTGHTEAFF
TRBV6-6,NA,TRBJ1-2,NA,TGTGCCAGCAGTCGACAGCTAAACTATGGCTACACCTTC,CASSRQLNYGYTF
TRBV7-3,NA,TRBJ2-2,TRBD1,TGTGCCAGCAGCTTAGGGCAGGGGGCGCCCGGGGAGCTGTTTTTT,CASSLGQGAPGELFF
TRBV2,NA,TRBJ2-2,NA,TGTGCCAGCAGTGAAAACCGTTACAGGGCCTTATCGAACACCGGGGAGCTGTTTTTT,CASSENRYRALSNTGELFF
TRBV7-2,NA,TRBJ2-2,NA,TGTGCCAGCAGCGCCGGGATTTCGAACACCGGGGAGCTGTTTTTT,CASSAGISNTGELFF
TRBV30,NA,TRBJ2-3,TRBD2,TGTGCCTGGAGTGGACTAGCGGGAAGCACAGATACGCAGTATTTT,CAWSGLAGSTDTQYF
TRBV5-1,NA,TRBJ1-1,NA,TGCGCCAGCAGCTTGGGGGACTCAAACACTGAAGCTTTCTTT,CASSLGDSNTEAFF
TRBV29-1,NA,TRBJ1-5,NA,TGCAGCGTTGGACAAAGCAATCAGCCCCAGCATTTT,CSVGQSNQPQHF
TRBV5-1,NA,TRBJ1-4,NA,TGCGCCAGCAGCTTGTCGGAGGTTTCAAGTGAAAAACTGTTTTTT,CASSLSEVSSEKLFF
TRBV2,NA,TRBJ2-7,TRBD1,TGTGCCAGCAGGGAATTTAGGACAGGGAGATCCTCCGAGCAGTACTTC,CASREFRTGRSSEQYF
TRBV6-6,NA,TRBJ1-5,NA,TGTGCCAGCAGCTCCCGTGGGGCAAGCAATCAGCCCCAGCATTTT,CASSSRGASNQPQHF
TRBV29-1,NA,TRBJ2-5,TRBD1,TGCAGCGTTGAAAGGGGGCGGCAAGAGACCCAGTACTTC,CSVERGRQETQYF
TRBV19,NA,TRBJ1-2,NA,TGTGCCAGTACCCCGGACAGAGTCTCTAACTATGGCTACACCTTC,CASTPDRVSNYGYTF
TRBV6-5,NA,TRBJ1-5,NA,TGTGCCAGCAGTTACTCGGGGGGGAGGGAGCATTTT,CASSYSGGREHF